The source of this T cell receptor (beta chain) is a study of T cell repertoires in cytomegalovirus infection. On the study more broadly: Newly reported HLA-C-restricted and thoroughly characterized HLA-B-restricted CMV epitopes were employed.

The CDR3 has 15 residues. The junction had 4 bases not matched to a gene; V was cut back by 0 bases and J by 3 bases. Germline V gene lookup returns CDR1 SGHRS and CDR2 YFSETQ. TCRdb reprocessed the reads via MiXCR and lists one record per CDR3 protein. The sample has around 230,000 distinct CDR3 sequences, approximately 40% seen once. This clonotype was picked up one time. Its specificity is unknown. The rearrangement joins TRBV5-1 to TRBJ2-7; the match to TRBD1 covers 9 bases. This TCR was recovered from a human donor in good health (CMV status not recorded). Some clones in this sample may be carry-over from other donors' samples. The sample consisted of CD8+ T cells from cultured PBMCs, taken from culture after CMV antigen stimulation. The CDR3 loop is CASSLDGTGIYEQYF. The CDR3 region has the DNA TGCGCCAGCAGCTTGGACGGGACAGGGATCTACGAGCAGTACTTC.